The source of this TCR beta chain is a study of T cells in Graves' hyperthyroidism and ophthalmopathy. This clonotype was counted at least ten times. Antigen specificity is unknown. Study-level findings and limits: Researchers report that a 13 V-J model separated ophthalmopathy from stable hyperthyroidism. Among thyroid clonotypes expanded above 0.001, most also appeared in blood.

The CDR3 totals 14 residues. Trimming took 1 base from V and 4 from J, leaving 10 bases between them. In germline, CDR1 is SGHDN, CDR2 FVKESK. Regions amplified from RNA transcripts were the TCR beta CDR3 regions. Researchers ran a first-round RT-PCR on the TCR CDR3 using the HTBI primer set. TCRdb ran MiXCR on the multiplex PCR reads and lists one entry per CDR3 protein. The sample lists some 570,000 distinct CDR3 sequences, 13% to 15% seen once, with over 6% in the top ten. Diagnostic decisions used clinical symptoms, serum thyroxine and TRAb, thyroid ultrasound and orbital computed tomography. The authors obtained PBMCs from 7.5 to 10 ml of fresh peripheral blood.

The sequence came from a woman under 30 with Graves' ophthalmopathy. Sequenced: blood. The gene calls are TRBV14 and TRBJ2-5, with a weak D call TRBD2 (6 bases). Here the CDR3 reads CASSQVGSGETQYF. The CDR3 DNA reads TGTGCCAGCAGCCAAGTCGGGAGTGGAGAGACCCAGTACTTC.